The sequence of this T cell receptor (beta chain) was determined in a study of OX40 agonist ivuxolimab in advanced cancers. Repertoires were generated with immunoSEQ multiplex PCR, while TCRdb's copy carries only in-frame clones and drops some. The sample records 85,000 to 100,000 clones, roughly 90% being singletons. This specimen consisted of CD4+ or CD8+ T cells sorted from blood, obtained in a trial of the OX40 agonist ivuxolimab. This sequence was found in an adult with an advanced solid tumor such as melanoma, head and neck, liver or kidney cancer.

This chain's CDR3 is CASETPYYNSPLHF. The CDR3 nucleotides are TGCGCCAGCGAGACCCCGTACTATAATTCACCCCTCCACTTT. The chain recombines TRBV5-1 with TRBJ1-6; D uncertain. CDR3 length equals 14 residues. The germline gives CDR1 SGHRS, CDR2 YFSETQ. Trimming took 7 bases from V and 3 from J, leaving 11 bases between them.